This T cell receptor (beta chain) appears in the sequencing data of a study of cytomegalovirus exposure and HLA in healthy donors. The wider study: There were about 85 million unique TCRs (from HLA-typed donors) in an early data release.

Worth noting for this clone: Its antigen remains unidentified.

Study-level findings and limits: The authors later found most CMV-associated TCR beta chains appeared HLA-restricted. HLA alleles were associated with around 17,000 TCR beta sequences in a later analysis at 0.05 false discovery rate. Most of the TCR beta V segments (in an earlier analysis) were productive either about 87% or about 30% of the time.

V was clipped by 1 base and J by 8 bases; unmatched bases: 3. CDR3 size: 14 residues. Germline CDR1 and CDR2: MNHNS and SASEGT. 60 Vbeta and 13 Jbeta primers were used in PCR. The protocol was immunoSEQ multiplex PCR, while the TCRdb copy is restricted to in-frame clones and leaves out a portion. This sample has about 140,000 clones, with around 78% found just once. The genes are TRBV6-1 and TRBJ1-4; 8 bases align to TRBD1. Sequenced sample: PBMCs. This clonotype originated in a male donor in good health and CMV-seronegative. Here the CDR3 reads CASSEGTGSEKLFF. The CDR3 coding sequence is TGTGCCAGCAGTGAAGGGACAGGGAGCGAAAAACTGTTTTTT.